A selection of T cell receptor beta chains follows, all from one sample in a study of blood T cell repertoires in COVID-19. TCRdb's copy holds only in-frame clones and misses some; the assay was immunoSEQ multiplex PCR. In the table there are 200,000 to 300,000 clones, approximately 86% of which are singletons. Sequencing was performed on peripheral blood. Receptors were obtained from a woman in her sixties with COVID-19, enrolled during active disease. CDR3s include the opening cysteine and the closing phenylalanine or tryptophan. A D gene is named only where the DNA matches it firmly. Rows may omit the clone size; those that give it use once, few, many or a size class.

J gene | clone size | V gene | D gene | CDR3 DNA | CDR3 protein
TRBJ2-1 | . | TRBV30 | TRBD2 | TGTGCCTGGAGTGCCAGACTAGCGGGTAGTAGGACCCTCTACAATGAGCAGTTCTTC | CAWSARLAGSRTLYNEQFF
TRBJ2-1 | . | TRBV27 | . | TGTGCCAGCAGCCTAGTTCGAGGGGGAAATGAGCAGTTCTTC | CASSLVRGGNEQFF
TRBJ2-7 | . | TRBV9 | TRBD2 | TGTGCCAGCAGCCGTCGCGCGGGGGGGCTATACGAGCAGTACTTC | CASSRRAGGLYEQYF
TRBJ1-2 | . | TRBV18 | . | TGTGCCAGCTCACCACCGTTCAGGGCCTATGGCTACACCTTC | CASSPPFRAYGYTF
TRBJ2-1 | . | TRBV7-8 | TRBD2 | TGTGCCAGCAGCTTAGCGCGGGAGGACTGGGCCCGGGACTACCGACTCTTC | CASSLAREDWARDYRLF
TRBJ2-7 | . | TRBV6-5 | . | TGTGCCAGCAGTTACACGGGACAAAACGAGCAGTACTTC | CASSYTGQNEQYF
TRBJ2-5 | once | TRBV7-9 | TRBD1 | TGTGCCAGCACCCCAAGAACAGGACAGGGGGCGCGTGAGACCCAGTACTTC | CASTPRTGQGARETQYF
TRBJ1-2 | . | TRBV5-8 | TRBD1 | TGTGCCAGCAGCCCAGCGGGGACAGGATATGGCTACACCTTC | CASSPAGTGYGYTF
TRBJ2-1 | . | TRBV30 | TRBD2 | TGTGCCTGGGGGGCCGTGGGACTAGCGGCCAATGAGCAGTTCTTC | CAWGAVGLAANEQFF
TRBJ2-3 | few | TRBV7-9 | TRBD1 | TGTGCCAGCAGCCGACAGGGGGCGAAAGATACGCAGTATTTT | CASSRQGAKDTQYF
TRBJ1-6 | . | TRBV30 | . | TGTGCCTGGAGTGTTTCAGAAATTTCACCCCTCCACTTT | CAWSVSEISPLHF
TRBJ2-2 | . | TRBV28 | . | TGTGCCAGTGCTACCGGGACTCGCGGGACCCTGGGGGGGGAGCTGTTTTTT | CASATGTRGTLGGELFF
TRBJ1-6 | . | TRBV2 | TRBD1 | TGTGCCAGCAGAGAGGACAGGGCATATAATTCACCCCTCCACTTT | CASREDRAYNSPLHF
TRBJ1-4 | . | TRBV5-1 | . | TGCGCCAGCAGCTTGGGCGTAACTAATGAAAAACTGTTTTTT | CASSLGVTNEKLFF
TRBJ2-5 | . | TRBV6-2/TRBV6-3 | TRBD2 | TGTGCCAGCAGTCGGGGAGGGGAGACCCAGTACTTC | CASSRGGETQYF
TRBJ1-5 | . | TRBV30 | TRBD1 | TGTGCCTGGAGTGTACAGGGGAATCAGCCCCAGCATTTT | CAWSVQGNQPQHF
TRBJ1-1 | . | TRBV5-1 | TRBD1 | TGCGCCAGCAGATCGATACAGGGGGCCTACACTGAAGCTTTCTTT | CASRSIQGAYTEAFF
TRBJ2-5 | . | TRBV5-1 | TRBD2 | TGCGCCAGCAGCTTGTATAGCGGGAGTACGGAGACCCAGTACTTC | CASSLYSGSTETQYF
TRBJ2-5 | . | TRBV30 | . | TGTGCCTGGAGGCCCCGAGCTAGCAGCAACCAAGAGACCCAGTACTTC | CAWRPRASSNQETQYF
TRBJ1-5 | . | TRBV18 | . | TGTGCCAGCTCAGCCACAGGGAATCAGCCCCAGCATTTT | CASSATGNQPQHF
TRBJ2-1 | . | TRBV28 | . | TGTGCCAGCAGTTTTCAACCCGGGACTCCGTACAATGAGCAGTTCTTC | CASSFQPGTPYNEQFF
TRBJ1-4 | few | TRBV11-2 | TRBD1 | TGTGCCAGCAGCTTCGGCACAGGGGTAAAAGAAAAACTGTTTTTT | CASSFGTGVKEKLFF
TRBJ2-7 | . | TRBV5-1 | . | TGCGCCAGCAGCCCCGGAGGGGGCCCCTACGAGCAGTACTTC | CASSPGGGPYEQYF
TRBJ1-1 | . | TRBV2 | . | TGTGCCAGCGGCCCGGGCATCCGGAGGACTGAAGCTTTCTTT | CASGPGIRRTEAFF
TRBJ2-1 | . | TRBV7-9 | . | TGTGCCAGCAGCCCTAATGAGCAGTTCTTC | CASSPNEQFF
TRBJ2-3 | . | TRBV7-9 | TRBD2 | TGTGCCAGCAGCTTCACTAGCGGCTTCACAGATACGCAGTATTTT | CASSFTSGFTDTQYF
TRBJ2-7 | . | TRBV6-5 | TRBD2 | TGTGCCAGCAGTACCCGGGGGGGGGCGTTGTACTTC | CASSTRGGALYF
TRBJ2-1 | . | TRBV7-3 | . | TGTGCCAGCAGCCAAGACGGGACAACCTACAATGAGCAGTTCTTC | CASSQDGTTYNEQFF
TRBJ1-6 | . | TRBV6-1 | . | TGTGCCAGCAGTGAACCGGGACAACTTTCACCCCTCCACTTT | CASSEPGQLSPLHF
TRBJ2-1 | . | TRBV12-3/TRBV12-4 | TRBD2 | TGTGCCAGCAGCTGGACTAGCAGTGAGCAGTTCTTC | CASSWTSSEQFF
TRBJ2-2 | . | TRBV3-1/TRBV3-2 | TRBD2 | TGTGCCAGCAGCCAACCGGGACTAAGGAACACCGGGGAGCTGTTTTTT | CASSQPGLRNTGELFF
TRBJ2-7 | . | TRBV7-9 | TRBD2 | TGTGCCAGCAGTCTCAGCGGGAGGAGCTCCTACGAGCAGTACTTC | CASSLSGRSSYEQYF
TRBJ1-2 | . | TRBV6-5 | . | TGTGCCAGCAGCCCGACAGTCCCCTATGGCTACACCTTC | CASSPTVPYGYTF
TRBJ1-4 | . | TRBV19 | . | TGTGCCAGTAGTGCCGGTAATGAAAAACTGTTTTTT | CASSAGNEKLFF
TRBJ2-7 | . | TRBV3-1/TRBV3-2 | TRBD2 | TGTGCCAGCAGCCAAGCTAGCGGGAGCGTACCCCCCGAGCAGTACTTC | CASSQASGSVPPEQYF
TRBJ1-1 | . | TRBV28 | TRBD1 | TGTGCCAGCAGTTTACTGCAGGGGGCAGGGGACACTGAAGCTTTCTTT | CASSLLQGAGDTEAFF
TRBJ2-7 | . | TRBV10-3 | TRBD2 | TGTGCCATCAGTGAGTCGAAGGCACTAGCGGGATACGAGCAGTACTTC | CAISESKALAGYEQYF
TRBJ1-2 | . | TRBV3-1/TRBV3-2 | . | TGTGCCAGCAGCCAGGCCCAGGGCCGGTTGGGGGGCTACACCTTC | CASSQAQGRLGGYTF
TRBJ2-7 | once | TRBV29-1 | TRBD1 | TGCAGCGTGCCGAGACAGGGGGTCTACGAGCAGTACTTC | CSVPRQGVYEQYF
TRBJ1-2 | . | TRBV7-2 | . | TGTGCCAGCAGCACCCACAGGGGCTACACCTTC | CASSTHRGYTF
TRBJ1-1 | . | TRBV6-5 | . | TGTGCCAGCGTGACCAGAGGCACTGAAGCTTTCTTT | CASVTRGTEAFF
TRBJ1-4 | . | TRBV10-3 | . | TGTGCCACTCAGGGAATAACAGGGTCTGATGAAAAACTGTTTTTT | CATQGITGSDEKLFF
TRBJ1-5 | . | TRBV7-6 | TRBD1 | TGTGCCAGCAGCGAGGGACAGGGGGCAGGCAATCAGCCCCAGCATTTT | CASSEGQGAGNQPQHF
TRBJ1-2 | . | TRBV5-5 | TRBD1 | TGTGCCAGCAGCTTGGTAGGGACAGACAAAACGGGGGGCTACACCTTC | CASSLVGTDKTGGYTF
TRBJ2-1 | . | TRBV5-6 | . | TGTGCCAGCAGCTTGGCAAGTAGGAGGGAGCAGTTCTTC | CASSLASRREQFF
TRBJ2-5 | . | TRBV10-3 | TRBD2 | TGTGCCATCAGTACCCAGAGCGGGAGCGCTGAGACCCAGTACTTC | CAISTQSGSAETQYF
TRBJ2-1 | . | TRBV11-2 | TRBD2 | TGTGCCAGCAGCTTAGAGGGCGCTAGCGGGTTATATAATGAGCAGTTCTTC | CASSLEGASGLYNEQFF
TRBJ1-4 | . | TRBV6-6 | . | TGTGCCAGCAGACCTCCGTGGCAAACTAATGAAAAACTGTTTTTT | CASRPPWQTNEKLFF
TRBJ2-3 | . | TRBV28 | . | TGTGCCAGCAGTCCCAGGCCCCCACGGGGAGATACGCAGTATTTT | CASSPRPPRGDTQYF